Following are 10 T cell receptor beta chains from one sample sequenced in a study of blood T cell repertoires in COVID-19. Using immunoSEQ multiplex PCR, the repertoire was profiled, and TCRdb retains in-frame clones only, with some absent. The sample lists 100,000 to 150,000 clones; roughly 82% were seen once. The sequenced sample consisted of peripheral blood. These receptors came from a human donor in a cohort sampled during active COVID-19.

This clone came up a few times. This chain connects TRBV2 to TRBJ2-7; tentative D call: TRBD1 (6 bases). The germline CDR1 and CDR2 sequences are SNHLY and FYNNEI. Trimming removed 6 bases at V and 0 bases at J, with 15 bases between. CDR3 length: 15 residues. CDR3 bases: TGTGCCAGCAGACAACAGGGCATGAGCTCCTACGAGCAGTACTTC. Its translation: CASRQQGMSSYEQYF. Supplemented by reference TRBV2 and TRBJ2-7, the full variable domain reads EPEVTQTPSHQVTQMGQEVILRCVPISNHLYFYWYRQILGQKVEFLVSFYNNEISEKSEIFDDQFSVERPDGSNFTLKIRSTKLEDSAMYFCASRQQGMSSYEQYFGPGTRLTVT.

V usage is TRBV6-2 or TRBV6-3 and J usage is TRBJ2-5; TRBD1 aligns across 7 bases. CDR3 size: 14 residues. J lost 4 bases, V lost 4 bases, and 6 bases had no gene match. Germline V gene lookup returns CDR1 MNHEY and CDR2 SVGEGT. CDR3 amino acids: CASSSPTGRETQYF. CDR3 in DNA: TGTGCCAGCAGTTCGCCGACAGGGCGAGAGACCCAGTACTTC.

This rearrangement joins TRBV3-1 (or the pseudogene TRBV3-2) to TRBJ1-5; no definite D call. CDR1 and CDR2 from the germline V gene are LGHDT and YNNKEL (reference sequence). Trimming took 1 base from V and 4 from J, leaving 8 bases between them. CDR3 size: 14 residues. Here the CDR3 DNA reads TGTGCCAGCAGCCAAGCCCGTACAAATCAGCCCCAGCATTTT. It yields the protein CASSQARTNQPQHF.

CDR3 sequence reads: CASSPLGGSANEKLFF. Written as DNA, the CDR3 is TGTGCCAGTAGTCCCCTCGGAGGCAGCGCTAATGAAAAACTGTTTTTT. The genes are TRBV19 and TRBJ1-4; D remains unclear. Germline V gene data show CDR1 as LNHDA and CDR2 as SQIVND (reference sequence). This CDR3 has 16 residues. Trimming removed 5 bases at V and 3 bases at J, with 16 bases between.

The chain couples TRBV6-4 to TRBJ1-6; 10 bases map to TRBD1. With 6 bases clipped from V and 10 bases from J, the junction kept 3 bases outside the gene matches. Germline V CDR1 and CDR2: MRHNA, SNTAGT. This CDR3 has 13 residues. CDR3 protein: CASRPGQGSPLHF. The DNA for the CDR3 is TGTGCCAGCAGGCCGGGACAGGGGTCACCCCTCCACTTT.

The chain carries TRBV2 and TRBJ2-2; D not resolved. CDR1 SNHLY and CDR2 FYNNEI come from the germline V gene. V was trimmed by 5 bases and J by 8 bases, leaving 12 bases between them. The CDR3 runs 13 residues. CDR3 DNA sequence: TGTGCCAGCAGTCAGGCCCTTTCAGGGGAGCTGTTTTTT. Translated, it gives CASSQALSGELFF.

This clone occurred once. J is TRBJ2-7 and V is TRBV7-8; unclear D gene. CDR1 and CDR2 (germline): SGHVS, FQNEAQ. The V gene lost 6 bases and the J gene lost 1 base, with 4 bases spanning the gap. The CDR3 consists of 11 residues. CDR3 nucleotide sequence: TGTGCCAGCAGTCGTTCCTACGAGCAGTACTTC. Protein sequence: CASSRSYEQYF.

This clone was detected a few times. V and J are TRBV6-2 or TRBV6-3 and TRBJ2-2; D uncertain. Germline CDR1 and CDR2: MNHEY and SVGEGT. V dropped 5 bases and J dropped 1 base, with 11 bases sitting between them. The CDR3 length is 15 residues. The CDR3 region is CASSDTPGNTGELFF. CDR3 sequence (DNA): TGTGCCAGCAGTGACACCCCAGGGAACACCGGGGAGCTGTTTTTT.

The V and J genes are TRBV9 and TRBJ2-5, with D unresolved. Germline CDR1 is SGDLS and CDR2 is YYNGEE. This CDR3 spans 13 amino acids. V dropped 3 bases and J dropped 5 bases, with 11 bases sitting between them. DNA for the CDR3: TGTGCCAGCAGCGGGTCAGGTTGGGAGACCCAGTACTTC. Translated, it gives CASSGSGWETQYF.

This chain uses TRBV7-2 with TRBJ2-5; TRBD1 might be the D (7 bases). Trimming left V 5 bases short and J 4 bases short, with 17 bases between. In germline, CDR1 is SGHTA, CDR2 FQGNSA. The CDR3 loop spans 15 amino acids. CDR3 residues: CASSDDRQGGETQYF. The CDR3 DNA sequence: TGTGCCAGCAGCGACGACAGGCAGGGGGGAGAGACCCAGTACTTC.